A single sample gave rise to the 18 T cell receptor beta chains below, sequenced in a study of T-cell reconstitution after alpha-beta-depleted transplantation in children. TCRbeta library preparation incorporated unique molecular identifiers. From the PCR reads, TCRdb called clonotypes with MiXCR, one entry per CDR3 protein. The data hold 700,000 to 950,000 distinct CDR3 sequences, with roughly 15% observed a single time. The sample here was PBMCs, mostly from graft donor cells, taken 360 days after TCRalphabeta/CD19-depleted stem cell transplant. The receptors originated from a male patient aged 10 to 17 who had a stem cell transplant for acute lymphoblastic leukemia, so the T cells may come from the graft donor.

The chain uses TRBV6-5 and TRBJ2-1, with a possible D match to TRBD2 (5 bases). Germline CDR1 MNHEY, CDR2 SVGAGI. CDR3 length: 16 amino acids. The V and J ends lost 2 bases and 1 base respectively, with 12 bases between them. CDR3 protein: CASSYRVEGSYNEQFF. The CDR3 DNA reads TGTGCCAGCAGTTACAGGGTTGAGGGTTCCTACAATGAGCAGTTCTTC.

This clonotype was detected a few times. The V gene is TRBV19, the J gene TRBJ2-2, with D tentatively TRBD1 (5 bases). V was pared by 5 bases and J by 0 bases, with 7 bases between. Germline V gene sequence: CDR1 LNHDA, CDR2 SQIVND (reference sequence). The CDR3 has 14 residues. The CDR3 loop reads CASSATANTGELFF. The CDR3 DNA reads as TGTGCCAGTAGTGCGACAGCGAACACCGGGGAGCTGTTTTTT.

The chain is built from TRBV11-1 and TRBJ2-7, with D possibly matching TRBD2 (5 bases). Trimming cost V 4 bases and J 3 bases, with 28 bases left between them. Germline lookup yields CDR1 SGHAT and CDR2 FQDESV (reference sequence). The CDR3 loop spans 19 amino acids. The CDR3 DNA reads as TGTGCCAGCAGCTCAACCCCGATCATCCATCGGAGGCTTAACTACGAGCAGTACTTC. Translation: CASSSTPIIHRRLNYEQYF.

This clonotype has just a few counts. The V gene is TRBV18, the J gene TRBJ2-1; perhaps TRBD2 as D (5 bases). The V end lost 1 base, the J end lost 1 base, and 14 bases lay between the germline ends. Germline V gene sequence: CDR1 KGHSH, CDR2 LQKENI. The CDR3 is 17 amino acids. This CDR3 reads CASSPRLATGSYNEQFF. The CDR3 DNA reads TGTGCCAGCTCACCACGGTTAGCGACTGGGTCCTACAATGAGCAGTTCTTC.

J is TRBJ2-1 and V is TRBV2; TRBD1 aligns across 7 bases. Germline V gives CDR1 SNHLY, CDR2 FYNNEI. CDR3 length: 14 residues. V dropped 6 bases and J dropped 5; count of bases not matched to a gene: 7. The CDR3 DNA sequence: TGTGCCAGCAGCCGACAGGGAGTCCACAATGAGCAGTTCTTC. Translation gives CASSRQGVHNEQFF. The complete variable domain, with remaining parts taken from reference TRBV2 and TRBJ2-1, reads EPEVTQTPSHQVTQMGQEVILRCVPISNHLYFYWYRQILGQKVEFLVSFYNNEISEKSEIFDDQFSVERPDGSNFTLKIRSTKLEDSAMYFCASSRQGVHNEQFFGPGTRLTVL.

This clonotype has ten or more counts. The chain joins TRBV7-2 to TRBJ2-7; TRBD2 agrees at 13 bases. Trimming at V came to 2 bases and at J to 2 bases, leaving 9 bases not matched to a gene. This CDR3 is built from 18 residues. Germline assignment: CDR1 SGHTA and CDR2 FQGNSA. The CDR3: CASSLHRTSGSLTYEQYF. The CDR3 DNA is TGTGCCAGCAGCTTACACCGGACTAGCGGGAGCCTTACCTACGAGCAGTACTTC.

This chain links TRBV12-3 or TRBV12-4 with TRBJ2-2; tentative D call: TRBD2 (6 bases). This CDR3 region has 15 residues. V was trimmed by 7 bases and J by 5 bases, leaving 17 bases between them. The CDR3 nucleotides are TGTGCCAGCACCGACGGGAGTAGTCGGACCGGGGAGCTGTTTTTT. This encodes CASTDGSSRTGELFF.

This clonotype turned up a few times. The rearrangement links TRBV6-5 to TRBJ1-3; D remains ambiguous. The CDR3 length is 15 residues. The V and J ends lost 0 bases and 0 bases respectively, with 6 bases between them. In germline, CDR1 is MNHEY, CDR2 SVGAGI. CDR3 DNA: TGTGCCAGCAGTTACTCCTGGACCTCTGGAAACACCATATATTTT. This translates into CASSYSWTSGNTIYF.

This clonotype was observed a few times. The CDR3 protein is CASRRGQTTYEQYF. Written as DNA, the CDR3 is TGCGCCAGCAGAAGGGGTCAAACGACCTACGAGCAGTACTTC. The chain has TRBV5-1 and TRBJ2-7, with TRBD1 as a possible D gene (5 bases). This CDR3 spans 14 amino acids. V gave up 5 bases and J gave up 2 bases, with 14 bases separating them. Germline loops: CDR1 SGHRS, CDR2 YFSETQ.

This clonotype has just a few counts. This sequence joins TRBV5-1 and TRBJ2-2, with TRBD2 identical over 13 bases. This CDR3 has 17 amino acids. From germline, CDR1 is SGHRS and CDR2 YFSETQ. Trimming cost V 4 bases and J 2 bases; bases outside gene matches: 5. CDR3 DNA: TGCGCCAGCAGCACACTAGCGGGAGGGGCAAACACCGGGGAGCTGTTTTTT. Translating it yields CASSTLAGGANTGELFF.

Only a few counts were recorded for this clonotype. The chain joins TRBV10-3 to TRBJ2-4, with D perhaps matching TRBD2 (5 bases). V lost 3 bases and J 6 bases, leaving 18 bases between the germline ends. The CDR3 has 16 amino acids. Germline V CDR1 and CDR2: ENHRY, SYGVKD. The chain's CDR3 is CAISDPEGREGNIQYF. CDR3 bases: TGTGCCATCAGTGACCCCGAGGGAAGGGAAGGAAACATTCAGTACTTC.

The genes are TRBV19 and TRBJ1-5; D unresolved. CDR1 is LNHDA and CDR2 is SQIVND in the germline V gene (reference sequence). There are 16 residues in the CDR3. Trimming left V 1 base short and J 0 bases short, with 10 bases between. The CDR3 region is CASSIAWQNSNQPQHF. The CDR3 DNA follows: TGTGCCAGTAGTATAGCCTGGCAGAATAGCAATCAGCCCCAGCATTTT.

The chain is built from TRBV7-8 and TRBJ2-2; D gene ambiguous. Looked up from germline, CDR1 is SGHVS and CDR2 is FQNEAQ. This CDR3 has 13 amino acids. Deletions cut 4 bases from V and 5 bases from J, with 8 bases between. The DNA for the CDR3 is TGTGCCAGCAGCTCCCGGACGACCGGGGAGCTGTTTTTT. Amino acid sequence: CASSSRTTGELFF.

This chain links TRBV12-3 or TRBV12-4 with TRBJ2-2; D is ambiguous. This CDR3 has 13 amino acids. The V end lost 10 bases, the J end lost 1 base, and 10 bases lay between the germline ends. CDR3 in DNA: TGTGCCACCAATAAACAGAACACCGGGGAGCTGTTTTTT. Its protein product is CATNKQNTGELFF.

This clonotype has at least ten counts. The chain has TRBV20-1 and TRBJ2-3; 11 bases line up with TRBD2. CDR3 length: 16 residues. V trimming: 5 bases; J trimming: 2 bases; junction bases outside the gene matches: 9. In germline, CDR1 is DFQATT, CDR2 SNEGSKA (reference sequence). The CDR3 DNA sequence: TGCAGTGCTGCGGTTAGCGGGAGGGGACCCACAGATACGCAGTATTTT. Translation: CSAAVSGRGPTDTQYF.

This clonotype was counted a few times. V is TRBV5-1 and J is TRBJ1-2; 7 nucleotides line up with TRBD1. CDR3 length equals 15 residues. Germline V CDR1 and CDR2: SGHRS, YFSETQ. The ends lost 3 bases at V and 4 bases at J; junction bases unmatched: 9. The CDR3 protein is CASSSAGTAIYGYTF. The CDR3 region has the DNA TGCGCCAGCAGCTCCGCCGGGACAGCCATCTATGGCTACACCTTC.

This chain connects TRBV5-1 to TRBJ2-7; 7 bases agree with TRBD1. The ends lost 1 base at V and 4 bases at J; junction bases unmatched: 11. Germline V gene lookup returns CDR1 SGHRS and CDR2 YFSETQ. The CDR3 sequence is 16 residues long. The CDR3 DNA sequence: TGCGCCAGCAGCTTGAGGGGAAACAGGGGTGGGTACGAGCAGTACTTC. Amino acids: CASSLRGNRGGYEQYF.

The table lists this clonotype with a few counts. The chain employs TRBV15 and TRBJ2-7; 7 positions match TRBD2. The CDR3 consists of 15 residues. The V gene end was trimmed by 5 bases and the J gene end by 1 base; junction bases not matched to a gene: 8. From germline, CDR1 is LNHNV and CDR2 YYDKDF (reference sequence). CDR3 bases: TGTGCCACCAGCCACGGCGGGACTATTTCCTACGAGCAGTACTTC. Its protein is CATSHGGTISYEQYF.